The 10 T cell receptor beta chains reported below all come from one sample, sequenced in a study of spatial heterogeneity in lung cancer. These receptors have no known antigen. MiXCR, applied by TCRdb to the 5' RACE reads, yields one record per CDR3 protein. The sample lists roughly 18,000 distinct CDR3 sequences, 9.5% to 10% seen once, with roughly 22% in the top ten. Time point specified: sample taken at primary tumor resection. General observations from the study: Counts of expanded intratumoral alpha and beta TCRs tracked tumor mutation counts.

The sample in question was lung tumor tissue, obtained at surgery. These receptors came from a female donor with early-stage non-small cell lung cancer.

This clonotype has a count of ten or more. This beta chain slipped into a library made for alpha chains as a stray read, so its size is not meaningful. This rearrangement joins TRBV6-5 to TRBJ2-1; TRBD1 matches 7 bases. CDR1 MNHEY and CDR2 SVGAGI come from the germline V gene. V was clipped by 7 bases and J by 8 bases; unmatched bases: 14. The CDR3 is 15 residues long. CDR3 sequence: CASTLTGTALDEQFF. The CDR3 DNA reads TGTGCCAGCACGTTAACCGGGACAGCTTTAGATGAGCAGTTCTTC.

Points on this clonotype: Since the library was made to target alpha chains, this beta chain is a stray read and its abundance is not meaningful. V gene TRBV13 combines with J gene TRBJ2-7; D tentatively fits TRBD1 or TRBD2 (5 bases each). Germline lookup yields CDR1 PRHDT and CDR2 FYEKMQ (reference sequence). CDR3 size: 13 residues. V dropped 9 bases and J dropped 3 bases, with 15 bases sitting between them. Written as DNA, the CDR3 is TGTGCCAGTCTCATAGCGAGGGGCTACGAGCAGTACTTC. Its translation is CASLIARGYEQYF.

Turning to this clonotype: This beta chain represents an off-target read in a library built for alpha chains; its size is of limited meaning. The CDR3 bases are TGTGCCTGGAGTGAGGGGGCAGATACGCAGTATTTT. Its protein product is CAWSEGADTQYF. The J gene is TRBJ2-3, the V gene TRBV30, with D possibly matching TRBD1 (6 bases). The CDR3 length is 12 residues. Germline V gives CDR1 GTSNPN, CDR2 SVGIG (reference sequence). V lost 1 base, J lost 4 bases, and 6 bases lay in between.

This clonotype was detected a few times. Within a library made for alpha chains, this beta chain is off target, and its count is uninformative. The chain uses TRBV20-1 and TRBJ2-7; D possibly corresponds to TRBD2 (5 bases). CDR1 and CDR2 (germline): DFQATT, SNEGSKA (reference sequence). The V and J ends lost 0 bases and 7 bases respectively, with 10 bases between them. The CDR3 contains 12 residues. The CDR3 spells CSAREGGGEQYF. The CDR3 coding sequence is TGCAGTGCTAGAGAAGGAGGCGGGGAGCAGTACTTC.

As concerns this clonotype: Since it is a stray read in a library aimed at alpha chains, this beta chain has a size that is not meaningful. The chain recombines TRBV5-1 with TRBJ1-1, with D hard to call. Deletions cut 0 bases from V and 1 base from J, with 7 bases between. The CDR3 is 14 residues long. CDR1 is SGHRS, CDR2 YFSETQ, per germline. CDR3 protein: CASSLVQPNTEAFF. The CDR3 DNA reads TGCGCCAGCAGCTTGGTACAGCCGAACACTGAAGCTTTCTTT.

This clonotype qualifies as medium-sized (0.01 to 0.1%). Within a library made for alpha chains, this beta chain is off target, and its count is uninformative. CDR3 protein: CASSYNRGREPLHF. The CDR3 DNA reads TGTGCCAGCAGCTATAACAGGGGGCGCGAACCCCTCCACTTT. The chain is built from TRBV7-2 and TRBJ1-6; 9 nucleotides match TRBD1. V gave up 4 bases and J gave up 12 bases; unmatched junction bases: 7. CDR1 is SGHTA and CDR2 is FQGNSA in the germline V gene. There are 14 residues in the CDR3. The variable domain in full, with the rest retrieved from reference TRBV7-2 and TRBJ1-6, is GAGVSQSPSNKVTEKGKDVELRCDPISGHTALYWYRQSLGQGLEFLIYFQGNSAPDKSGLPSDRFSAERTGGSVSTLTIQRTQQEDSAVYLCASSYNRGREPLHFGNGTRLTVT.

This clonotype appeared many times. This beta chain is an unintended read in a library built for alpha chains; its size means little. The chain carries TRBV28 and TRBJ1-2, with 8 nucleotides matching TRBD1. Germline CDR1 is MDHEN and CDR2 is SYDVKM. The V segment lost 5 bases and the J segment 2 bases; nucleotides outside the gene matches: 10. The CDR3 consists of 16 residues. The CDR3 reads CASSLNPGQDNYGYTF. The CDR3 DNA reads as TGTGCCAGCAGTCTTAACCCGGGACAGGACAACTATGGCTACACCTTC.

This clonotype was seen only a few times. The size of this beta chain means little, since it is a stray read in a library made for alpha chains. The chain employs TRBV27 and TRBJ2-1; tentatively, D is TRBD2 (5 bases). Germline values: CDR1 MNHEY, CDR2 SMNVEV (reference sequence). This CDR3 is built from 12 residues. Trimming shortened V by 3 bases and J by 10 bases, and 10 bases separated the two germline ends. CDR3 region: CASSFLQREQFF. For the CDR3, the DNA is TGTGCCAGCAGTTTCCTTCAGCGGGAGCAGTTCTTC.

At least ten counts were recorded for this clonotype. This beta chain represents an off-target read in a library built for alpha chains; its size is of limited meaning. This sequence joins TRBV7-2 and TRBJ2-3; D gene unclear. The CDR3 extends over 14 amino acids. Trimming removed 1 base from V and 1 base from J, with 6 bases in between. Germline V gene lookup returns CDR1 SGHTA and CDR2 FQGNSA. CDR3 nucleotide sequence: TGTGCCAGCAGCTTAGATCGGGGCACAGATACGCAGTATTTT. It translates to CASSLDRGTDTQYF.

This clonotype has just a few counts. This beta chain slipped into a library made for alpha chains as a stray read, so its size is not meaningful. This chain uses TRBV20-1 with TRBJ2-3; no clear D gene. The germline V gene has CDR1 DFQATT and CDR2 SNEGSKA (reference sequence). The length of the CDR3 is 12 residues. V was pared by 6 bases and J by 5 bases, with 12 bases between. CDR3 in amino acids: CSAQLARDTQYF. For the CDR3, the DNA is TGCAGTGCGCAGTTAGCAAGAGATACGCAGTATTTT.